This TCR beta chain originates from a study of shared clonotypes between healthy human individuals. Whole-study results and caveats: Generally, naive subsets came out with larger estimated richness than memory subsets. When compared with the clonotypes that were shared by all four sorted-subset donors, the non-shared clonotypes turned out to have lower generation probabilities.

Trimming removed 3 bases from V and 2 bases from J; junction bases left unmatched: 4. Germline CDR1 is GTSNPN and CDR2 is SVGIG (reference sequence). The CDR3 has 14 residues. This clone has a handful of counts. What it binds is unknown. As originally analysed: Filtering was not the same, since immunoSEQ gave junction-only sequences without quality scores. Sequencing was performed with immunoSEQ multiplex PCR; in TCRdb, only in-frame clones are kept and a portion is missing. That table furnishes V, J and clone size, whereas the DNA furnished D and trimming. The repertoire consists of roughly 660,000 clones, with 90% occurring once and the leading ten covering 34%.

The source of this sequence is a man aged 18 to 29 in good health. Some clones in this sample may be carry-over from other donors' samples. What was sequenced was memory CD8+ T cells from PBMCs. Sample subset: CD45RO+ cells pooled with CCR7-negative TemRA cells. The chain is built from TRBV30 and TRBJ1-5; 7 bases align to TRBD1. This CDR3 reads CAWRTGNGNQPQHF. The CDR3 region has the DNA TGTGCCTGGAGGACAGGGAACGGCAATCAGCCCCAGCATTTT.